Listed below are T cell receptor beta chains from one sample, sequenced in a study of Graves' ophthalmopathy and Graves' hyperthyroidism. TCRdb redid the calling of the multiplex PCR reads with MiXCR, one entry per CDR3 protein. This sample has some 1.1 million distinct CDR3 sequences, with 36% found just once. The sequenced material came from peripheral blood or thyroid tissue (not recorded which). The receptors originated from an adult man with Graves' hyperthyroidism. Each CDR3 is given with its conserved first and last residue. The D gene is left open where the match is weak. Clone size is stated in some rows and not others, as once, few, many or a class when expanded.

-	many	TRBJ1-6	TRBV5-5	CASSSEGEGSSPLHF	TGTGCCAGCAGCTCGGAGGGGGAGGGTAGTTCACCCCTCCACTTT
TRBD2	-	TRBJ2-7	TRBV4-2	CASSQDRLAGSPYEQYF	TGTGCCAGCAGCCAGGACAGACTAGCGGGTTCTCCCTACGAGCAGTACTTC
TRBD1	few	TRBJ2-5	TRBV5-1	CASSTTGGRQETQYF	TGCGCCAGCAGCACGACAGGGGGTCGCCAAGAGACCCAGTACTTC
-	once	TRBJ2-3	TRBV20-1	CSASTSSTDTQYF	TGCAGTGCTAGCACTAGCTCCACAGATACGCAGTATTTT
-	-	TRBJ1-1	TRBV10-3	CAINQEGAVNTEAFF	TGTGCCATCAATCAGGAGGGCGCGGTGAACACTGAAGCTTTCTTT
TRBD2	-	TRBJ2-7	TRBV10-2	CASSYFGRGGRDYEQYF	TGTGCCAGCAGTTACTTCGGTCGCGGGGGGCGCGACTACGAGCAGTACTTC
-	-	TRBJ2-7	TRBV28	CASRKRRGETYEQYF	TGTGCCAGTCGTAAGAGGCGGGGTGAAACCTACGAGCAGTACTTC
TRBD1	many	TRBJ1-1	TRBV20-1	CSAAGTGRSAAFF	TGCAGTGCTGCCGGGACAGGCCGCTCTGCAGCTTTCTTT
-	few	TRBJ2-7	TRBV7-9	CASSLGGGFSYEQYF	TGTGCCAGCAGCTTAGGCGGAGGGTTCTCCTACGAGCAGTACTTC
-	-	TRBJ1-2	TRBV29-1	CSVEDSPTGNGGYTF	TGCAGCGTTGAAGATTCTCCGACAGGCAATGGCGGCTACACCTTC
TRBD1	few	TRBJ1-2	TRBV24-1	CATSDGTANHPYGYTF	TGTGCCACCAGTGACGGGACAGCAAACCACCCCTATGGCTACACCTTC
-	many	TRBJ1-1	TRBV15	CATSKGLATEAFF	TGTGCCACCAGCAAAGGGTTGGCCACTGAAGCTTTCTTT
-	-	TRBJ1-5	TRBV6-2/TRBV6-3	CASSSVRRVNQPQHF	TGTGCCAGCAGTTCGGTGCGCAGAGTTAATCAGCCCCAGCATTTT
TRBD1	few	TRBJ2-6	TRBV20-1	CSARGGTGGYSGANVLTF	TGCAGTGCTAGAGGGGGGACAGGGGGTTACTCTGGGGCCAACGTCCTGACTTTC
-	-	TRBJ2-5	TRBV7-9	CASSLAEGWEAQYF	TGTGCCAGCAGCTTAGCAGAGGGCTGGGAGGCCCAGTACTTC
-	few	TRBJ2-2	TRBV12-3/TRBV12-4	CASSLEVGVNTGELFF	TGTGCCAGCAGTTTAGAGGTGGGAGTAAACACCGGGGAGCTGTTTTTT
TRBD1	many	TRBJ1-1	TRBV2	CASRRTGSVTEAFF	TGTGCCAGCAGGCGGACAGGGAGTGTCACTGAAGCTTTCTTT
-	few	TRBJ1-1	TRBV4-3	CASSWTSLGSEAFF	TGCGCCAGCAGCTGGACATCGTTAGGGTCTGAAGCTTTCTTT
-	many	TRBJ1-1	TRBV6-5	CASSYSSKSEAFF	TGTGCCAGCAGTTACTCCAGCAAGTCCGAAGCTTTCTTT
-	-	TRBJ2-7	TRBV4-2	CASSQESPGLDEQYF	TGTGCCAGCAGCCAAGAGTCTCCAGGACTGGACGAGCAGTACTTC
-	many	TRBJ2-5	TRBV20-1	CSARGGRQRETQYF	TGCAGTGCTAGAGGAGGGCGCCAACGGGAGACCCAGTACTTC
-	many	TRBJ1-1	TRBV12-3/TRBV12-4	CASSLLSASEAFF	TGTGCCAGCAGTTTATTAAGCGCATCGGAAGCTTTCTTT
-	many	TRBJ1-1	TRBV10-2	CASSESIVRATEAFF	TGCGCCAGCAGTGAGTCGATTGTTAGGGCCACTGAAGCTTTCTTT
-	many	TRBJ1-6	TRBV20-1	CSARDAGRGSPLHF	TGCAGTGCTAGAGACGCGGGACGAGGGTCACCCCTCCACTTT
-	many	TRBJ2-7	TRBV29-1	CSVRPGQAYEQYF	TGCAGCGTTAGACCGGGACAAGCCTACGAGCAGTACTTC
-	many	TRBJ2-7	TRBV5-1	CASSPGLTYEQYF	TGCGCCAGCAGCCCGGGACTGACCTACGAGCAGTACTTC
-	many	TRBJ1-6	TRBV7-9	CASGDSFNSPLHF	TGTGCCAGCGGCGACAGTTTTAACTCACCCCTCCACTTT
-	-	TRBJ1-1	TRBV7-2	CASKRPRVEAFF	TGTGCCAGCAAGAGACCCCGGGTTGAAGCTTTCTTT
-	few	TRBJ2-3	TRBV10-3	CAISKPADTQYF	TGTGCCATCAGTAAACCTGCAGATACGCAGTATTTT
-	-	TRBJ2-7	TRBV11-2	CASSLSAFISYEQYF	TGTGCCAGCAGCCTATCTGCCTTTATCTCCTACGAGCAGTACTTC
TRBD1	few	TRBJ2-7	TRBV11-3	CASSPWDSVSYEQYF	TGTGCCAGCAGCCCCTGGGACAGCGTGTCCTACGAGCAGTACTTC
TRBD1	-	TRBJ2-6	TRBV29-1	CSVTGTDADTEAF	TGCAGCGTTACCGGGACAGACGCAGACACTGAAGCTTTC
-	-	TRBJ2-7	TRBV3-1	CASSHTYGGYEQYF	TGTGCCAGCAGCCATACATATGGAGGTTACGAGCAGTACTTC
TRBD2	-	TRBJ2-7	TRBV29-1	CSVEAGVEAAQYF	TGCAGCGTTGAGGCGGGAGTGGAAGCCGCGCAGTACTTC
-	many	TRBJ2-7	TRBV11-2	CASSPRLWEQAYEQYF	TGTGCCAGCAGCCCACGCCTTTGGGAACAAGCCTACGAGCAGTACTTC
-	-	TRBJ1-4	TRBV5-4	CASSRGGLYNEKLFF	TGCGCCAGCAGCCGGGGAGGGCTGTATAATGAAAAACTGTTTTTT
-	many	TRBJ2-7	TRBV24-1	CATSEQSSYEQYF	TGTGCCACCAGTGAGCAGAGCTCCTACGAGCAGTACTTC
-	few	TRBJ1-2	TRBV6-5	CASSPSSPGFYGYTF	TGTGCCAGCAGCCCCTCTTCACCAGGGTTCTATGGCTACACCTTC
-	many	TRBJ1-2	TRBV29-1	CSVGTVPETNYGYTF	TGCAGCGTTGGGACGGTACCTGAGACTAACTATGGCTACACCTTC
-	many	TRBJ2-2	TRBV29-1	CSVGRTANTGELFF	TGCAGCGTTGGCCGGACAGCGAACACCGGGGAGCTGTTTTTT
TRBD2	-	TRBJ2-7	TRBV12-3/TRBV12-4	CASSSERGAHEQYF	TGTGCCAGCAGTTCTGAGCGGGGGGCCCACGAGCAGTACTTC
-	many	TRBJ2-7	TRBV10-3	CAISGSRAAQGEQYF	TGTGCCATCAGTGGTAGCCGAGCGGCGCAAGGCGAGCAGTACTTC
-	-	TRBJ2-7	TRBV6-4	CASSDGPLEFYEQYF	TGTGCCAGCAGTGATGGGCCCCTTGAATTCTACGAGCAGTACTTC
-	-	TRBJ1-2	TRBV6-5	CASKKLNYGCTF	TGTGCCAGCAAGAAGCTTAACTATGGCTGCACCTTC
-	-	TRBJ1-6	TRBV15	CATSSLINGRPGRNSPLHF	TGTGCCACCAGCAGCCTTATAAATGGTCGACCGGGACGAAATTCACCCCTCCACTTT
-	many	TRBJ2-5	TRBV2	CASSRTAPARETQYF	TGTGCCAGCAGCCGAACGGCCCCCGCCAGAGAGACCCAGTACTTC
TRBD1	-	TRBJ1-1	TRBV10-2	CASSEGRGRVRAFF	TGCGCCAGCAGTGAGGGCAGGGGGCGCGTGCGGGCTTTCTTT
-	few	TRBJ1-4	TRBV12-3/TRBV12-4	CASSLGAVSSTEKLFF	TGTGCCAGCAGTTTAGGGGCTGTTTCAAGTACTGAAAAACTGTTTTTT
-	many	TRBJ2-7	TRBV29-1	CSVEAAWGDEQYF	TGCAGCGTTGAAGCAGCGTGGGGGGATGAGCAGTACTTC
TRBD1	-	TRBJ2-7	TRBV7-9	CASSPQRGQGAEQYF	TGTGCCAGCAGTCCGCAAAGGGGACAGGGGGCCGAGCAGTACTTC
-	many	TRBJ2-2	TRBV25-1	CASSRHRANTGELFF	TGTGCCAGCAGTCGTCATCGGGCGAACACCGGGGAGCTGTTTTTT
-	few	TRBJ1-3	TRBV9	CASSPSTVGNTIYF	TGTGCCAGCAGTCCCTCGACAGTTGGAAACACCATATATTTT
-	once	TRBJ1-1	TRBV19	CASIPDSYTEAFF	TGTGCCAGTATTCCGGACAGCTACACTGAAGCTTTCTTT
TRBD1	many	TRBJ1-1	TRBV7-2	CASSLFGTGDTEAFF	TGTGCCAGCAGCTTGTTCGGGACAGGGGACACTGAAGCTTTCTTT
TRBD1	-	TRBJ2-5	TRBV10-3	CAINEDQGAETQYF	TGTGCCATCAACGAAGACCAGGGGGCTGAGACCCAGTACTTC
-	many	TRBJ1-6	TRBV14	CASSHLGAGGSPLHF	TGTGCCAGCAGCCACTTAGGGGCGGGGGGATCACCCCTCCACTTT
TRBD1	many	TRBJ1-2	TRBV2	CASSGTGLQWNTF	TGTGCCAGCAGCGGGACAGGGTTGCAGTGGAACACCTTC
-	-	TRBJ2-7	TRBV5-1	CASSLGDLGYYEQCF	TGCGCCAGCAGCTTGGGGGATTTGGGGTACTACGAGCAGTGCTTC
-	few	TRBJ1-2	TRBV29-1	CSASQGGSTNYGYTF	TGCAGCGCCTCACAGGGAGGTAGTACGAACTATGGCTACACCTTC